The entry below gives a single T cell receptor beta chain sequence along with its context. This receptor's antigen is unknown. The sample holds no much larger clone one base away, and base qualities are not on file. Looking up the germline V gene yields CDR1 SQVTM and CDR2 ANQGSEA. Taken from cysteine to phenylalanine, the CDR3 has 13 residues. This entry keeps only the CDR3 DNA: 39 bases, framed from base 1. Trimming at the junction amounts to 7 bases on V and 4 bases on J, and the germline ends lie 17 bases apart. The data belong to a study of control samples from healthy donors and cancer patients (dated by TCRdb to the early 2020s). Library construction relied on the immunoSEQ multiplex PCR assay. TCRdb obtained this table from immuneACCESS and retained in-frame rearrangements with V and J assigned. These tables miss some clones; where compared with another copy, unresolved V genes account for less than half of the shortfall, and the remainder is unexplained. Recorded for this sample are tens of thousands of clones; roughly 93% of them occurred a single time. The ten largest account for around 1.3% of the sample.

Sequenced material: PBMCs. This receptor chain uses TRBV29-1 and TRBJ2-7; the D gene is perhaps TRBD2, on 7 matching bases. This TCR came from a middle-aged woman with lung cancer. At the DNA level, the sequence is TGCAGCGCCGGTGGGGGGGGCATATACGAGCAGTACTTC. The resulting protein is CSAGGGGIYEQYF.